This T cell receptor (beta chain) was observed in a study of PD-1 blockade in classical Hodgkin lymphoma. Study-level results: With respect to the repertoire differences, their causes, possibly disease activity or prior therapy, remain undefined. Newly diagnosed patients and complete responders had comparable diversity at baseline.

All trial patients relapsed after autologous stem cell transplantation. As concerns this clone: Its antigen remains unidentified.

The repertoire was sequenced with immunoSEQ multiplex PCR; TCRdb's copy has only in-frame clones and lacks some. The sample records about 58,000 clones, about 91% being singletons. This material consisted of peripheral blood mononuclear cells (PBMCs), taken before the second cycle of nivolumab. The TCR originated in a human donor with classical Hodgkin lymphoma.

The CDR3 DNA sequence: TGTGCCAGCAGCAGGGGACTAGGGGTTGAGACCCAGTACTTC. Residues: CASSRGLGVETQYF. The J gene is TRBJ2-5, the V gene TRBV6-5, with 8 bases fitting TRBD2. CDR3 size: 14 residues. Germline V gives CDR1 MNHEY, CDR2 SVGAGI. V gave up 6 bases and J gave up 5 bases; unmatched junction bases: 8.